These 5 T cell receptor beta chains came from one sample sequenced in a study of T cells in Graves' hyperthyroidism and ophthalmopathy. Researchers amplified the TCR beta CDR3 regions from RNA transcripts. First-round RT-PCR with HTBI primers amplified the TCR CDR3 region. TCRdb recomputed calls from the multiplex PCR reads with MiXCR, one row per CDR3 protein. There are about 530,000 distinct CDR3 sequences in the sample; 17% occur only once, and approximately 15% lies in the top ten. What was sequenced was blood. The receptors derive from a woman aged 18-29 years with Graves' ophthalmopathy.

This chain joins TRBV27 and TRBJ2-7; 8 bases fit TRBD2. Looked up from germline, CDR1 is MNHEY and CDR2 is SMNVEV (reference sequence). The ends lost 6 bases at V and 7 bases at J; junction bases unmatched: 20. This CDR3 has 17 residues. The CDR3, as DNA: TGTGCCAGCAGCCCGGGAGGGGACACCGTGTTCTGGTCAGAGCAGTACTTC. It translates to CASSPGGDTVFWSEQYF.

This clonotype was detected only a few times. This sequence joins TRBV4-1 and TRBJ2-3; 10 nucleotides agree with TRBD2. This CDR3 spans 18 amino acids. With V trimmed by 2 bases and J by 2 bases, 10 bases remained unmatched. Germline lookup yields CDR1 MGHRA and CDR2 YSYEKL. The CDR3 DNA reads as TGCGCCAGCAGCCAACCCCGGGAACTAGCGGGGCTCACAGATACGCAGTATTTT. The encoded protein is CASSQPRELAGLTDTQYF.

This sequence joins TRBV29-1 and TRBJ1-1; perhaps TRBD1 as D (5 bases). This CDR3 is built from 14 residues. From germline, CDR1 is SQVTM and CDR2 ANQGSEA. The V and J ends lost 3 bases and 0 bases respectively, with 11 bases between them. The chain's CDR3 is CSVDETGMNTEAFF. The CDR3 coding sequence is TGCAGCGTTGATGAAACAGGTATGAACACTGAAGCTTTCTTT.

This clonotype was counted ten times or more. The chain couples TRBV29-1 to TRBJ2-1; TRBD2 matches 8 bases. The CDR3 is 13 residues long. V dropped 6 bases and J dropped 4; count of bases not matched to a gene: 5. CDR1 SQVTM and CDR2 ANQGSEA come from the germline V gene. Written as DNA, the CDR3 is TGCAGCGTCCTTCCGGGAGGGTACAATGAGCAGTTCTTC. It specifies CSVLPGGYNEQFF.

The rearrangement links TRBV5-1 to TRBJ1-2; the D gene is possibly TRBD1 (5 bases). The V gene lost 0 bases and the J gene lost 5 bases, with 11 bases spanning the gap. The length of the CDR3 is 14 residues. Germline V lookup: CDR1 SGHRS, CDR2 YFSETQ. CDR3 in DNA: TGCGCCAGCAGCTTGGAACGGGGCTTGTATGGCTACACCTTC. Its translation is CASSLERGLYGYTF.